These 5 T cell receptor beta chains came from one sample sequenced in a study of blood T cell repertoires in COVID-19. Method: immunoSEQ multiplex PCR; TCRdb's copy keeps in-frame clones and lacks some. The sample carries fewer than 200,000 clones, 65% to 85% recorded once. The sequenced sample was peripheral blood. These receptors were collected from a woman aged 70 to 79 who had recovered from COVID-19.

The chain couples TRBV15 to TRBJ2-7; a possible D gene is TRBD1 (5 bases). The CDR3 is 14 residues long. Germline CDR1 LNHNV, CDR2 YYDKDF (reference sequence). V was cut by 1 base and J by 5 bases, with 12 bases left in between. As DNA, the CDR3 is TGTGCCACCAGCAGAGGACAGTGGTTCGACGAGCAGTACTTC. Protein: CATSRGQWFDEQYF.

This clone was found once. The genes are TRBV5-1 and TRBJ1-1; 11 nucleotides agree with TRBD1. CDR1 is SGHRS and CDR2 is YFSETQ in the germline V gene. This CDR3 is 13 amino acids long. Trimming cost V 3 bases and J 7 bases; bases outside gene matches: 2. The CDR3 bases are TGCGCCAGCAGCTCCGGGACAGGGGGTGAAGCTTTCTTT. Residues: CASSSGTGGEAFF.

This clone was seen just once. The chain combines TRBV28 with TRBJ2-7; 9 bases align to TRBD2. In germline, CDR1 is MDHEN, CDR2 SYDVKM. V gave up 7 bases and J gave up 0 bases; unmatched junction bases: 7. There are 15 residues in the CDR3. The CDR3 loop is CASTRSGRSSYEQYF. CDR3 nucleotide sequence: TGTGCCAGCACGAGGAGCGGGAGGAGCTCCTACGAGCAGTACTTC.

About this clone itself: Distinct nucleotide sequences in the sample also encode this CDR3. The genes are TRBV9 and TRBJ2-1, with no clear D. CDR3 length: 13 amino acids. Germline V gives CDR1 SGDLS, CDR2 YYNGEE. V was cut by 3 bases and J by 2 bases, with 6 bases left in between. The CDR3 loop is CASSGGPYNEQFF. The DNA of the CDR3 is TGTGCCAGCAGCGGAGGCCCCTACAATGAGCAGTTCTTC. The complete variable domain, with remaining parts taken from reference TRBV9 and TRBJ2-1, reads DSGVTQTPKHLITATGQRVTLRCSPRSGDLSVYWYQQSLDQGLQFLIQYYNGEERAKGNILERFSAQQFPDLHSELNLSSLELGDSALYFCASSGGPYNEQFFGPGTRLTVL.

This clone was recorded a few times. V and J are TRBV24-1 and TRBJ1-1; D possibly corresponds to TRBD1 (6 bases). V was pared by 0 bases and J by 1 base, with 11 bases between. The CDR3 has 16 residues. The germline gives CDR1 KGHDR, CDR2 SFDVKD. CDR3 amino acids: CATSDLPPDRNTEAFF. The CDR3 bases are TGTGCCACCAGTGATTTGCCCCCGGACAGGAACACTGAAGCTTTCTTT.